These 2 T cell receptor beta chains were sequenced from one sample in a study of blood T cell repertoires in COVID-19. Data came from immunoSEQ multiplex PCR; TCRdb stores just in-frame clones and leaves some out. Of roughly 180,000 clones listed, approximately 87% are singletons. Sequenced: peripheral blood. The receptor set was obtained from a man between 70 and 80 years old with active or convalescent COVID-19.

The V gene is TRBV3-1 (or the pseudogene TRBV3-2), the J gene TRBJ1-2; D possibly corresponds to TRBD1 (6 bases). Trimming left V 0 bases short and J 7 bases short, with 18 bases between. Germline values: CDR1 LGHDT, CDR2 YNNKEL (reference sequence). This CDR3 is 16 amino acids long. The CDR3 region is CASSQDWNRAPGGYTF. The CDR3, as DNA: TGTGCCAGCAGCCAAGATTGGAACAGGGCTCCGGGTGGCTACACCTTC.

This chain uses TRBV19 with TRBJ1-2; tentative D call: TRBD1 (5 bases). CDR3 size: 14 residues. Germline V lookup: CDR1 LNHDA, CDR2 SQIVND (reference sequence). Deletions cut 9 bases from V and 4 bases from J, with 18 bases between. CDR3 nucleotide sequence: TGTGCCAGCGGGAGGGCGACAGTCACCTATGGCTACACCTTC. Amino acid sequence: CASGRATVTYGYTF.